These T cell receptor beta chains were read from a single sample in a study of response to subunit inactivated influenza vaccine. A single record per CDR3 protein comes from TCRdb applying MiXCR to the RT-PCR reads. The sample holds hundreds of thousands of distinct CDR3 sequences; 11% are singletons and the top ten take roughly 9.6%. The same sample was also studied in work on T cells expressing NK-cell markers.

The sequenced sample was PBMCs from blood, obtained on the day of vaccination. These receptors all come from a man aged 45 to 65 who received an inactivated influenza vaccine. Both conserved end residues are part of each CDR3. The D gene is left open where the match is weak. Rows give clone size only sometimes, using once, few, many, or a class for an expanded clone.

j_gene,len,v_gene,abundance,d_gene,CDR3nt,CDR3aa
TRBJ2-3,16,TRBV20-1,many,TRBD2,TGCAGTGCTACAACGATTCGGGAGGGCCTTACCGATACGCAGTATTTT,CSATTIREGLTDTQYF
TRBJ2-1,14,TRBV20-1,many,TRBD1,TGCAGTGCTGTCGACAGGGGAAAATCCGGTGAGCAGTTCTTC,CSAVDRGKSGEQFF
TRBJ2-7,14,TRBV6-5,.,TRBD2,TGTGCCAGCAGTTACTCGCGGGAGTCCTACGAGCAGTACTTC,CASSYSRESYEQYF
TRBJ2-1,14,TRBV12-3/TRBV12-4,.,TRBD2,TGTGCCACGGCACAGACTAGCGGGAACAATGAGCAGTTCTTC,CATAQTSGNNEQFF
TRBJ2-7,15,TRBV12-3/TRBV12-4,few,.,TGTGCCAGCAGTCACAAAACCAGGGTTTCCTACGAGCAGTACTTC,CASSHKTRVSYEQYF
TRBJ2-7,14,TRBV20-1,few,TRBD2,TGCAGTGCTAGGGGGGCTAGCGGGTCCTCCGAGCAGTACTTC,CSARGASGSSEQYF
TRBJ2-1,13,TRBV20-1,few,TRBD2,TGCGTAATCCCGGGACTAGCGGACAATGAGCAGTTCTTC,CVIPGLADNEQFF
TRBJ2-1,14,TRBV5-1,.,.,TGCGCCAGCAGCTCCCGTAGTAGCCGCGATGAGCAGTTCTTC,CASSSRSSRDEQFF
TRBJ2-5,13,TRBV4-2,few,.,TGTGCCAGCAGCCAGGATCCGCGAGAGACCCAGTACTTC,CASSQDPRETQYF
TRBJ2-3,14,TRBV5-1,few,.,TGCGCCAGCAGCGGGGGGGCAAGTACAGATACGCAGTATTTT,CASSGGASTDTQYF
TRBJ1-1,13,TRBV28,few,.,TGTGCCAGCAGTTTCAGGAGGCACACTGAAGCTTTCTTT,CASSFRRHTEAFF
TRBJ2-5,13,TRBV29-1,.,TRBD1,TGCAGCGTAGACAGGGGTAAAGGAGAGACCCAGTACTTC,CSVDRGKGETQYF
TRBJ2-7,13,TRBV4-3,few,.,TGCGCCAGCAGCCAAGGACTGAACTACGAGCAGTACTTC,CASSQGLNYEQYF
TRBJ2-5,12,TRBV29-1,.,.,TGCAGCGTAAACTCCAACCAAGAGACCCAGTACTTC,CSVNSNQETQYF
TRBJ2-2,15,TRBV11-2,.,.,TGTGCCAGCAGCCGAGTAAGGGCCCCCACCGGGGAGCTGTTTTTT,CASSRVRAPTGELFF
TRBJ1-1,16,TRBV13,.,TRBD1,TGTGCCAGCAGCATACTCCGGGACAGGGGGAGAGATGGTGCTTTCTTT,CASSILRDRGRDGAFF
TRBJ2-7,14,TRBV9,.,.,TGTGCCAGCAGCCATGATGGGGAGACCTACGAGCAGTACTTC,CASSHDGETYEQYF
TRBJ2-7,13,TRBV6-2/TRBV6-3,.,.,TGTGCCAGCAGTACCGACGGCCCCTACGAGCAGTACTTC,CASSTDGPYEQYF
TRBJ1-3,15,TRBV6-1,many,.,TGTGCCAGCAGTGAAAGACAGAGCTCTGGAAACACCATATATTTT,CASSERQSSGNTIYF
TRBJ1-1,17,TRBV18,few,.,TGTGCCAGCTCACCCGTAACGGGGGCGGCCTTGAACACTGAAGCTTTCTTT,CASSPVTGAALNTEAFF
TRBJ2-3,16,TRBV20-1,few,TRBD1,TGCAGTGCTAAAGGCAGGCCTGACAGGGATCCGGATACGCAGTATTTT,CSAKGRPDRDPDTQYF
TRBJ2-1,16,TRBV12-3/TRBV12-4,many,.,TGTGCCAGCAGTACTCGGACGGCGAGCTCCTACAATGAGCAGTTCTTC,CASSTRTASSYNEQFF
TRBJ1-1,12,TRBV12-3/TRBV12-4,many,TRBD1,TGTGCCAGCAGTTCCTCAGGGGGAGAAGCTTTCTTT,CASSSSGGEAFF
TRBJ2-7,15,TRBV3-1,.,TRBD2,TGTGCCAGCAGCCAAGTAGCGGGAGGGGCCCACGAGCAGTACTTC,CASSQVAGGAHEQYF
TRBJ1-4,15,TRBV5-1,few,.,TGCGCCAGCAGCTTCACCGGGGGCGTAAATGAAAAACTGTTTTTT,CASSFTGGVNEKLFF
TRBJ1-1,14,TRBV7-2,many,.,TGTGCCAGCAGCCCCCAGGGCGCGATCCCTGAAGCTTTCTTT,CASSPQGAIPEAFF
TRBJ2-5,14,TRBV7-9,few,.,TGTGCCAGCAGCTCTAAGATTGGGTTGGAGACCCAGTACTTC,CASSSKIGLETQYF
TRBJ2-3,15,TRBV29-1,.,TRBD2,TGCAGCGTGGGATCGATAGCGGGACGAACAGATACGCAGTATTTT,CSVGSIAGRTDTQYF
TRBJ2-3,20,TRBV12-3/TRBV12-4,many,TRBD2,TGTGCCAGCAGTTTTAGATGGGGTAGCGGGAGGCAAGGTGGCACAGATACGCAGTATTTT,CASSFRWGSGRQGGTDTQYF
TRBJ2-1,16,TRBV27,many,.,TGTGCCACCTCCATCGGCCAGGGGCACCTAAACAATGAGCAGTTCTTC,CATSIGQGHLNNEQFF
TRBJ2-5,11,TRBV20-1,.,.,TGCAGTGCGGCTAGAGAAGAGACCCAGTACTTC,CSAAREETQYF
TRBJ1-3,14,TRBV5-1,.,.,TGCGCCAGCAGCTTGGATCTTTCTGGAAACACCATATATTTT,CASSLDLSGNTIYF
TRBJ2-2,16,TRBV6-1,few,.,TGTGCCAGCAGGCGTACGATACAGGGAAACACCGGGGAGCTGTTTTTT,CASRRTIQGNTGELFF
TRBJ2-3,17,TRBV3-1,few,TRBD1,TGTGCCAGCAGCCACGAACCGGGACAGAGATACACAGATACGCAGTATTTT,CASSHEPGQRYTDTQYF
TRBJ1-1,13,TRBV20-1,few,TRBD1,TGCAGGGTTATCATTACAGGGGCAACTGAAGCTTTCTTT,CRVIITGATEAFF
TRBJ2-7,16,TRBV28,few,.,TGTGCCAGCAGTTTATCTTGGACAACTATAACCTACGAGCAGTACTTC,CASSLSWTTITYEQYF
TRBJ2-7,14,TRBV12-3/TRBV12-4,many,TRBD1,TGTGCCAGCAGTTCCGGGACAGAGGAGCGGGAGCAGTACTTC,CASSSGTEEREQYF
TRBJ2-5,14,TRBV20-1,.,.,TGCAGTGCTAGGTTGGGACTGGGACAAGAGACCCAGTACTTC,CSARLGLGQETQYF
TRBJ2-3,14,TRBV12-3/TRBV12-4,few,.,TGTGCCAGCAGTCCCCACCGGGGCGGAGATACGCAGTATTTT,CASSPHRGGDTQYF
TRBJ2-3,14,TRBV20-1,few,TRBD2,TGCAGTGCTAGCGGGGGGGCCTCTACAGATACGCAGTATTTT,CSASGGASTDTQYF
TRBJ2-1,19,TRBV4-3,few,TRBD2,TGCGCCAGCAGCCCACAAGGCCTAGCGGGAGTATCAGGGTACAATGAGCAGTTCTTC,CASSPQGLAGVSGYNEQFF
TRBJ2-5,15,TRBV12-3/TRBV12-4,.,TRBD1,TGTGCCAGCAGCTCCACCGACAGGGGGCGTGAGACCCAGTACTTC,CASSSTDRGRETQYF
TRBJ2-7,15,TRBV13,few,.,TGTGCCAGCAGCTCTGCGGGGCAGGGGTTCTACGAGCAGTACTTC,CASSSAGQGFYEQYF